These 18 T cell receptor beta chains came from one sample sequenced in a study of blood T cell repertoires in COVID-19. The repertoire was sequenced with immunoSEQ multiplex PCR; TCRdb's copy has only in-frame clones and lacks some. This table holds 40,000 or so clones, about nine tenths found once. Sequenced sample: peripheral blood. The receptors here all came from a young woman in a cohort sampled during active COVID-19.

The gene calls are TRBV28 and TRBJ1-6; D unclear. V was shortened by 8 bases and J by 0 bases, with 38 bases between the two germline ends. The CDR3 extends over 24 amino acids. The germline V gene has CDR1 MDHEN and CDR2 SYDVKM. The CDR3 nucleotides are TGTGCCAGCCGACCTTCTCTGGGCCCGTCCAAAATTATACGACAAAACTCCTATAATTCACCCCTCCACTTT. This translates into CASRPSLGPSKIIRQNSYNSPLHF.

The rearrangement uses TRBV6-6 and TRBJ2-7, with TRBD1 as a possible D gene (5 bases). V lost 6 bases, J lost 6 bases, and 15 bases lay in between. The germline V gene has CDR1 MNHNY and CDR2 SVGAGI (reference sequence). The length of the CDR3 is 13 residues. The CDR3 region is CASSRQSSLEQYF. CDR3 DNA: TGTGCCAGCAGCCGACAGTCGTCGCTCGAGCAGTACTTC.

This chain joins TRBV9 and TRBJ1-1, with a weak D call TRBD1 (6 bases). Germline V gene sequence: CDR1 SGDLS, CDR2 YYNGEE. This CDR3 comprises 15 residues. The ends were cut back, 6 bases at V and 1 base at J, with 16 bases in the middle. The CDR3 here is CASTPQGQPNTEAFF. CDR3 nucleotide sequence: TGTGCCAGCACCCCCCAGGGACAACCGAACACTGAAGCTTTCTTT.

The chain is built from TRBV5-4 and TRBJ2-3, with 8 positions matching TRBD1. The CDR3 has 15 residues. With 5 bases clipped from V and 2 bases from J, the junction kept 7 bases outside the gene matches. Germline assignment: CDR1 SGHNT and CDR2 YYREEE (reference sequence). In nucleotides, the CDR3 is TGTGCCAGCAGGCTTGACAGGGGAGTCACAGATACGCAGTATTTT. This sequence encodes CASRLDRGVTDTQYF.

This clone was detected only a few times. CDR3 DNA: TGCGCCAGCAGCTTGGCCCAGGGGGCCTCGCCTGAAGCTTTCTTT. Translation: CASSLAQGASPEAFF. The rearrangement joins TRBV5-1 to TRBJ1-1; TRBD1 agrees at 8 bases. CDR3 length equals 15 residues. V shed 0 bases and J 6 bases; nucleotides not matched to a gene: 7. The germline V gene encodes CDR1 SGHRS and CDR2 YFSETQ.

V usage is TRBV27 and J usage is TRBJ2-1; 11 bases map to TRBD2. V gave up 1 base and J gave up 6 bases; unmatched junction bases: 5. This CDR3 comprises 16 residues. Germline-derived CDR1 and CDR2 are MNHEY and SMNVEV (reference sequence). CDR3 amino acids: CASSLWASGRRNEQFF. The DNA of the CDR3 is TGTGCCAGCAGTTTATGGGCTAGCGGGAGGCGCAATGAGCAGTTCTTC.

V gene TRBV4-2 combines with J gene TRBJ2-5; 10 nucleotides match TRBD2. After removal of 0 bases from V and 7 bases from J, the junction contained 11 bases not matched to a gene. The CDR3 covers 17 residues. Germline-derived CDR1 and CDR2 are LGHNA and YNFKEQ. CDR3: CASSQDVRRVAGGTQYF. The CDR3 coding sequence is TGTGCCAGCAGCCAAGACGTGCGAAGGGTAGCGGGAGGGACCCAGTACTTC.

The chain links TRBV20-1 to TRBJ2-1; TRBD2 matches at 11 bases. There are 14 residues in the CDR3. The junction had 3 bases not matched to a gene; V was cut back by 3 bases and J by 5 bases. The germline gives CDR1 DFQATT, CDR2 SNEGSKA (reference sequence). The CDR3 region has the DNA TGCAGTGCTAGTCTACTAGCGGGAGACAATGAGCAGTTCTTC. Translating it yields CSASLLAGDNEQFF.

This clone has only a few counts. V is TRBV30 and J is TRBJ2-1, with 13 bases matching TRBD2. The CDR3 has 17 residues. V was clipped by 1 base and J by 3 bases; unmatched bases: 6. The germline V gene encodes CDR1 GTSNPN and CDR2 SVGIG (reference sequence). In DNA, the CDR3 is TGTGCCTGGAGTGCTAAGGGGACTAGCGGGGTCTACAATGAGCAGTTCTTC. Encoded protein: CAWSAKGTSGVYNEQFF.

The gene calls are TRBV4-2 and TRBJ1-1, with 10 bases that match TRBD1. CDR1 is LGHNA and CDR2 is YNFKEQ in the germline V gene. The CDR3 has 18 residues. J gave up 7 bases and V 0 bases, and 14 bases lay outside the gene matches. CDR3 sequence (DNA): TGTGCCAGCAGCCAAGATCCGGGACAGGGGACTCGAGGGGATGAAGCTTTCTTT. This translates into CASSQDPGQGTRGDEAFF.

This rearrangement joins TRBV5-1 to TRBJ2-7; 7 positions match TRBD1. The length of the CDR3 is 13 residues. J was trimmed by 3 bases and V by 3 bases; bases with no gene match: 3. The V gene's germline CDR1 is SGHRS and CDR2 YFSETQ. The chain's CDR3 is CASSYRDSYEQYF. CDR3 coding DNA: TGCGCCAGCAGCTACCGGGACAGCTACGAGCAGTACTTC.

This chain uses TRBV4-1 with TRBJ2-3; 7 bases are a match to TRBD2. The CDR3 is 15 residues long. Germline CDR1 and CDR2: MGHRA and YSYEKL. The junction had 2 bases not matched to a gene; V was cut back by 1 base and J by 1 base. CDR3 nucleotides: TGCGCCAGCAGCCAAGTTCTAGCGGGCACAGATACGCAGTATTTT. Residues: CASSQVLAGTDTQYF.

Note on this clone: Other DNA sequences in this sample translate to the same CDR3. The chain employs TRBV3-1 (or the pseudogene TRBV3-2) and TRBJ1-1, with 8 positions matching TRBD1. This CDR3 has 14 residues. V shed 4 bases and J 5 bases; nucleotides not matched to a gene: 6. CDR1 and CDR2 from the germline V gene are LGHDT and YNNKEL (reference sequence). CDR3 sequence reads: CASSRGQGGTEAFF. CDR3 DNA: TGTGCCAGCAGCCGTGGACAGGGCGGGACTGAAGCTTTCTTT.

The chain recombines TRBV4-3 with TRBJ1-6, with no clear D. The germline V and J ends were trimmed by 0 bases and 14 bases, with 11 bases remaining between them. This CDR3 has 13 residues. CDR1 LGHNA and CDR2 YSLEER come from the germline V gene. CDR3 sequence (DNA): TGCGCCAGCAGCCAAGATTGGGGAGGGTCCCTCCACTTT. It yields the protein CASSQDWGGSLHF.

The CDR3 region has the DNA TGTGCTAGTGGTTTGGAGAGGACAGGGACCTACTCCGGGCAGCCCCAGCATTTT. Protein sequence: CASGLERTGTYSGQPQHF. The gene calls are TRBV12-5 and TRBJ1-5; 8 bases line up with TRBD1. Germline V gene data show CDR1 as LGHNT and CDR2 as FRNRAP. The J segment lost 7 bases and the V segment lost 1 base, leaving 15 bases of the junction unmatched. This CDR3 is 18 amino acids long.

The V call is TRBV25-1, the J call TRBJ1-3; D remains ambiguous. The CDR3 has 17 residues. Germline V gives CDR1 MGHDK, CDR2 SYGVNS. V was shortened by 4 bases and J by 3 bases, with 19 bases between the two germline ends. DNA for the CDR3: TGTGCCAGCAGTGGTCCGCTTCATGACACTTATGGAAACACCATATATTTT. This encodes CASSGPLHDTYGNTIYF.

This chain joins TRBV7-6 and TRBJ2-3; TRBD1 aligns across 8 bases. With 5 bases clipped from V and 6 bases from J, the junction kept 10 bases outside the gene matches. The V gene's germline CDR1 is SGHVS and CDR2 FNYEAQ. This CDR3 is 15 amino acids long. The CDR3, as DNA: TGTGCCAGCAGCCCAATTCGACAGGGGCGCGATACGCAGTATTTT. It is translated as CASSPIRQGRDTQYF.

The chain links TRBV3-1 (or the pseudogene TRBV3-2) to TRBJ2-5, with 15 bases matching TRBD2. The V gene's germline CDR1 is LGHDT and CDR2 YNNKEL (reference sequence). V trimming: 4 bases; J trimming: 5 bases; junction bases outside the gene matches: 11. The CDR3 is 18 residues long. The CDR3 bases are TGTGCCAGCAGCCTCCCGGGGGGACTAGCGGGAGGAGGGGAGACCCAGTACTTC. Its translation: CASSLPGGLAGGGETQYF.